The 15 T cell receptor beta chains listed next were all sequenced from one sample in a study of shared clonotypes between healthy human individuals. Profiling relied on immunoSEQ multiplex PCR, and the TCRdb table lists in-frame clones only, not all of them. The sample includes approximately 940,000 clones, around three quarters of them seen just once. The specimen sequenced was memory CD4+ T cells sorted from blood. Stated subset: CD45RA-negative fraction. Every receptor here comes from a man aged 18 to 30 in good health.

V gene TRBV27 combines with J gene TRBJ1-6; D is uncertain. Per the germline V gene, CDR1 is MNHEY and CDR2 is SMNVEV (reference sequence). The CDR3 has 15 residues. The ends were cut back, 6 bases at V and 9 bases at J, with 18 bases in the middle. In DNA form, the CDR3 reads TGTGCCAGCAGCCGCGGAGGGAAAATAGGTTCACCCCTCCACTTT. Its translation is CASSRGGKIGSPLHF.

CDR3 in DNA: TGTGCCAGCTTCTTGCCGGGGAGGGGAGATACGCAGTATTTT. It encodes CASFLPGRGDTQYF. The chain combines TRBV5-8 with TRBJ2-3; TRBD2 matches at 7 bases. The CDR3 covers 14 residues. With 7 bases clipped from V and 5 bases from J, the junction kept 10 bases outside the gene matches. Germline lookup yields CDR1 SGHTS and CDR2 YDEGEE.

The chain is built from TRBV7-2 and TRBJ2-2; D uncertain. Trimming cost V 2 bases and J 1 base, with 11 bases left between them. This CDR3 is built from 16 residues. The germline gives CDR1 SGHTA, CDR2 FQGNSA. CDR3 nucleotide sequence: TGTGCCAGCAGCTTACTCGGATCCCAGAACACCGGGGAGCTGTTTTTT. Its protein product is CASSLLGSQNTGELFF.

The chain joins TRBV5-8 to TRBJ2-1, with a tentative D call TRBD2 (5 bases). CDR3 length: 13 amino acids. The germline gives CDR1 SGHTS, CDR2 YDEGEE. Trimming removed 5 bases from V and 8 bases from J, with 14 bases in between. This CDR3 reads CASRSRGIDEQFF. The CDR3 DNA is TGTGCCAGCAGGAGTCGGGGAATCGATGAGCAGTTCTTC.

This clone has a count of ten or more. The chain combines TRBV4-3 with TRBJ2-2; TRBD2 might be the D (6 bases). This CDR3 spans 14 amino acids. The germline gives CDR1 LGHNA, CDR2 YSLEER. V was pared by 0 bases and J by 5 bases, with 7 bases between. CDR3 residues: CASSQERGTGELFF. CDR3 in DNA: TGCGCCAGCAGCCAAGAACGGGGGACCGGGGAGCTGTTTTTT.

This clone was picked up many times. The chain employs TRBV9 and TRBJ2-2; 7 bases are shared with TRBD2. V lost 0 bases, J lost 4 bases, and 3 bases stayed unmatched. In germline, CDR1 is SGDLS, CDR2 YYNGEE. The CDR3 runs to 15 residues. The CDR3 loop reads CASSVGEGSTGELFF. In DNA form, the CDR3 reads TGTGCCAGCAGCGTAGGGGAGGGTTCCACCGGGGAGCTGTTTTTT.

This clone was observed a few times. The gene calls are TRBV10-3 and TRBJ1-3; possibly TRBD1 for D (6 bases). Germline V lookup: CDR1 ENHRY, CDR2 SYGVKD. The CDR3 extends over 14 amino acids. V was trimmed by 7 bases and J by 0 bases, leaving 10 bases between them. CDR3 DNA: TGTGCCATCAAGGGGGAGGGCTCTGGAAACACCATATATTTT. Protein: CAIKGEGSGNTIYF.

CDR3 loop: CASSFTSTNEKLFF. The CDR3 bases are TGTGCCAGCAGTTTTACCTCAACTAATGAAAAACTGTTTTTT. The rearrangement uses TRBV28 and TRBJ1-4; D gene ambiguous. V lost 3 bases, J lost 0 bases, and 5 bases lay in between. CDR3 length: 14 amino acids. Germline lookup yields CDR1 MDHEN and CDR2 SYDVKM. The whole variable domain, filled in from reference TRBV28 and TRBJ1-4, reads DVKVTQSSRYLVKRTGEKVFLECVQDMDHENMFWYRQDPGLGLRLIYFSYDVKMKEKGDIPEGYSVSREKKERFSLILESASTNQTSMYLCASSFTSTNEKLFFGSGTQLSVL.

This clone was seen a handful of times. The V call is TRBV6-5, the J call TRBJ1-3, with 9 bases that match TRBD1. The length of the CDR3 is 15 residues. The V segment lost 6 bases and the J segment 0 bases; nucleotides outside the gene matches: 3. The germline V gene encodes CDR1 MNHEY and CDR2 SVGAGI. CDR3 residues: CASRRTGDSGNTIYF. The CDR3 DNA reads as TGTGCCAGCAGGCGGACAGGGGACTCTGGAAACACCATATATTTT.

This clone showed up just once. The chain joins TRBV6-6 to TRBJ1-1; perhaps TRBD1 as D (6 bases). Germline CDR1 is MNHNY and CDR2 is SVGAGI (reference sequence). The CDR3 is 16 residues long. Trimming stripped 3 bases from V and 5 bases from J, with 19 bases between. The CDR3 DNA sequence: TGTGCCAGCAGTTATCGAGTAACAGGGAGCGGGACTGAAGCTTTCTTT. Its protein product is CASSYRVTGSGTEAFF.

This sequence joins TRBV2 and TRBJ2-7; D call uncertain. The CDR3 runs 15 residues. Trimming took 1 base from V and 0 from J, leaving 10 bases between them. CDR1 is SNHLY and CDR2 is FYNNEI in the germline V gene. The CDR3 loop reads CASSEDGLGSYEQYF. The DNA for the CDR3 is TGTGCCAGCAGTGAAGATGGGCTAGGCTCCTACGAGCAGTACTTC.

The V call is TRBV5-1, the J call TRBJ2-3, with 15 positions matching TRBD2. V lost 4 bases and J lost 2; bases outside the gene matches: 5. This CDR3 spans 17 amino acids. Germline CDR1 reads SGHRS; CDR2 reads YFSETQ. CDR3 region: CASSQGTSGGPTDTQYF. In nucleotides, the CDR3 is TGCGCCAGCAGCCAGGGGACTAGCGGGGGGCCCACAGATACGCAGTATTTT. Full variable domain (rest looked up from reference TRBV5-1 and TRBJ2-3): KAGVTQTPRYLIKTRGQQVTLSCSPISGHRSVSWYQQTPGQGLQFLFEYFSETQRNKGNFPGRFSGRQFSNSRSEMNVSTLELGDSALYLCASSQGTSGGPTDTQYFGPGTRLTVL.

V gene TRBV7-6 combines with J gene TRBJ2-5; TRBD1 or TRBD2 may be the D gene (5 bases each). The CDR3 length is 16 residues. Trimming stripped 4 bases from V and 4 bases from J, with 19 bases between. Germline V lookup: CDR1 SGHVS, CDR2 FNYEAQ. The CDR3 nucleotides read TGTGCCAGCAGCTCCCCCAGGCAGGGAGCCTCAGAGACCCAGTACTTC. It is translated as CASSSPRQGASETQYF.

The chain employs TRBV7-9 and TRBJ2-6; 8 nucleotides line up with TRBD1. Trimming removed 3 bases from V and 1 base from J; junction bases left unmatched: 2. The CDR3 covers 16 residues. The germline CDR1 and CDR2 sequences are SEHNR and FQNEAQ (reference sequence). The CDR3 region has the DNA TGTGCCAGCAGCTTGTACAGGGGGTCTGGGGCCAACGTCCTGACTTTC. Translation: CASSLYRGSGANVLTF. Filled out from reference TRBV7-9 and TRBJ2-6, the complete variable domain reads DTGVSQNPRHKITKRGQNVTFRCDPISEHNRLYWYRQTLGQGPEFLTYFQNEAQLEKSRLLSDRFSAERPKGSFSTLEIQRTEQGDSAMYLCASSLYRGSGANVLTFGAGSRLTVL.

DNA for the CDR3: TGTGCCAGCAGTGAACCGGGCAGGGAGGATCAGCCCCAGCATTTT. Its translation is CASSEPGREDQPQHF. V is TRBV25-1 and J is TRBJ1-5; weak D call: TRBD1 (5 bases). This CDR3 contains 15 residues. V lost 2 bases, J lost 5 bases, and 13 bases lay in between. Germline V gene lookup returns CDR1 MGHDK and CDR2 SYGVNS.